The source of this TCR beta chain is a study of Ad26.COV2.S vaccination and SARS-CoV-2 variants. Study findings and constraints: Comparable non-spike TCR breadth was observed in vaccine and placebo recipients. Relative to placebo recipients, vaccine recipients exhibited elevated spike-specific TCR breadth.

As for this clone: Its antigen is unknown.

The treatment here: about 20 received Ad26.COV2.S at low or high dose, single or two shots; roughly 5 received placebo; per-sample allocation not given. Sampling took place 63 days after the first vaccine or placebo injection. Trimming left V 0 bases short and J 3 bases short, with 10 bases between. CDR3 size: 14 residues. Germline assignment: CDR1 SGDLS and CDR2 YYNGEE. Profiled with immunoSEQ multiplex PCR; TCRdb holds only in-frame clones, not every one. The sample carries about 680,000 clones, about 89% recorded once. The sequence was obtained from a person aged 18-65 years who received the Ad26.COV2.S COVID-19 vaccine or a placebo. The chain links TRBV9 to TRBJ2-7, with D possibly TRBD2 on 6 matching bases. This material consisted of peripheral blood, taken in a trial of Ad26.COV2.S vaccine versus placebo. The DNA of the CDR3 is TGTGCCAGCAGCGTAGAGGGAGGAGACTACGAGCAGTACTTC. This translates into CASSVEGGDYEQYF.